A single TCR beta chain is shown here with its context. Deletions cut 1 base from V and 5 bases from J, with 9 bases between. The CDR3 is 13 amino acids. Per germline, CDR1 SGHRS and CDR2 YFSETQ. This sample is drawn from a study of patients and donors after allogeneic stem cell transplantation. One entry per CDR3 protein, called by TCRdb with MiXCR from the RT-PCR reads. The sample has around 200,000 distinct CDR3 sequences, around 40% seen once. Specimen: blood, either unsorted or a sorted T cell fraction (not recorded which). The TCR was taken from a human donor who was either an allogeneic HSCT recipient or a stem cell or donor lymphocyte infusion donor (not recorded which). It is not recorded whose cells these are; they may come from a transplant donor. V is TRBV5-1 and J is TRBJ2-5; tentative D call: TRBD1 (6 bases). The CDR3 is CASSLQGFETQYF. The CDR3 nucleotides are TGCGCCAGCAGCTTGCAGGGGTTCGAGACCCAGTACTTC.